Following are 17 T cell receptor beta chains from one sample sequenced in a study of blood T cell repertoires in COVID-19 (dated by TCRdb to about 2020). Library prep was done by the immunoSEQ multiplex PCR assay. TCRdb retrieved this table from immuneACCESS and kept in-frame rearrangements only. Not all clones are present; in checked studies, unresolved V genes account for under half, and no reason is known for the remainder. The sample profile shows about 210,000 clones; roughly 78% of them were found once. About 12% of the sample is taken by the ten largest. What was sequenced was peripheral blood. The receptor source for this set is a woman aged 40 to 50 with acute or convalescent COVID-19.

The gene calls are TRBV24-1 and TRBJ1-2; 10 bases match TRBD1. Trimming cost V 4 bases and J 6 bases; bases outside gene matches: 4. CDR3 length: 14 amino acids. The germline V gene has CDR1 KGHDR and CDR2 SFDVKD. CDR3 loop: CATSDSDRGHGYTF. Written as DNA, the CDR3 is TGTGCCACCAGTGACTCTGACAGGGGGCATGGCTACACCTTC.

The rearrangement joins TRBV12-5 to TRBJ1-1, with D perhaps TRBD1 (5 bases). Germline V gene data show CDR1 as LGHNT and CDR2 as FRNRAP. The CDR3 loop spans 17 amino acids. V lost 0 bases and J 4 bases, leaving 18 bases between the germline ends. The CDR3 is CASGLVRGGATGTEAFF. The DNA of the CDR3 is TGTGCTAGTGGTTTGGTACGGGGGGGAGCAACAGGCACTGAAGCTTTCTTT. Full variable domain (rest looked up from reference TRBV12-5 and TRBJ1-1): DARVTQTPRHKVTEMGQEVTMRCQPILGHNTVFWYRQTMMQGLELLAYFRNRAPLDDSGMPKDRFSAEMPDATLATLKIQPSEPRDSAVYFCASGLVRGGATGTEAFFGQGTRLTVV.

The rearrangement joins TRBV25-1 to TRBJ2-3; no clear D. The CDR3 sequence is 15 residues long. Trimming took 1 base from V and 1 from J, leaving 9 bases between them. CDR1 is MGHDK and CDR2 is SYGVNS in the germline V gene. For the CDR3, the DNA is TGTGCCAGCAGTGAATGGAGAGAGGGCACAGATACGCAGTATTTT. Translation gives CASSEWREGTDTQYF. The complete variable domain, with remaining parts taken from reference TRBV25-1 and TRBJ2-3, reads EADIYQTPRYLVIGTGKKITLECSQTMGHDKMYWYQQDPGMELHLIHYSYGVNSTEKGDLSSESTVSRIRTEHFPLTLESARPSHTSQYLCASSEWREGTDTQYFGPGTRLTVL.

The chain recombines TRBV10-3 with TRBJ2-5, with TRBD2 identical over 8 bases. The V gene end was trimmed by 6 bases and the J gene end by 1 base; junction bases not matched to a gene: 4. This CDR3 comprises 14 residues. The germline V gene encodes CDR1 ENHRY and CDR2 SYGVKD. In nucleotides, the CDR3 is TGTGCCATCAGCCAGACTAGCGCCCAAGAGACCCAGTACTTC. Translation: CAISQTSAQETQYF.

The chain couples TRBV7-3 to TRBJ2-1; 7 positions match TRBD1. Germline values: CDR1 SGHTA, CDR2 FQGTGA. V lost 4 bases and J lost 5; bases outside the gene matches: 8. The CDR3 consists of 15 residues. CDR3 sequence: CASSSYGTENNEQFF. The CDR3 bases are TGTGCCAGCAGCTCTTATGGGACAGAGAACAATGAGCAGTTCTTC.

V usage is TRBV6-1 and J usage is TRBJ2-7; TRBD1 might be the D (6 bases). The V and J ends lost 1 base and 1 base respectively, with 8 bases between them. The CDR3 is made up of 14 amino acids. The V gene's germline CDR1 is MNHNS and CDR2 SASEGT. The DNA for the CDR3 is TGTGCCAGCAGTGAAGTAACAGGGTCCTACGAGCAGTACTTC. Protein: CASSEVTGSYEQYF.

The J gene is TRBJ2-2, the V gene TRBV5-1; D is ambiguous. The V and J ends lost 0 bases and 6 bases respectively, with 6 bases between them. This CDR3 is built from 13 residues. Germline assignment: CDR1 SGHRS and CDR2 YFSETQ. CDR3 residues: CASSLGVSGELFF. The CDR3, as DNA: TGCGCCAGCAGCTTGGGCGTGTCCGGGGAGCTGTTTTTT.

CDR3 protein: CASSQEGESADTQYF. The CDR3 nucleotides are TGTGCCAGCAGCCAAGAAGGGGAATCGGCAGATACGCAGTATTTT. The chain joins TRBV4-2 to TRBJ2-3; maybe TRBD1 (5 bases). Per the germline V gene, CDR1 is LGHNA and CDR2 is YNFKEQ. The CDR3 covers 15 residues. V lost 0 bases and J lost 4, with 11 bases in between.

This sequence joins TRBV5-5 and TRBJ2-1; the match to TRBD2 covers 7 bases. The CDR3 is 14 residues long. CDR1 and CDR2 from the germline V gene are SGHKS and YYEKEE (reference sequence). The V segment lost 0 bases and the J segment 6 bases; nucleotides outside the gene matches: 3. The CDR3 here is CASSLAAGVNEQFF. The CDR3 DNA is TGTGCCAGCAGCTTGGCCGCGGGGGTCAATGAGCAGTTCTTC.

The CDR3 loop reads CASSPGAGREKLFF. The CDR3 DNA sequence: TGTGCCAGCTCACCAGGCGCAGGGCGGGAAAAACTGTTTTTT. The chain recombines TRBV18 with TRBJ1-4; D may be TRBD1 (5 bases). The CDR3 is made up of 14 amino acids. From germline, CDR1 is KGHSH and CDR2 LQKENI. Trimming left V 2 bases short and J 8 bases short, with 12 bases between.

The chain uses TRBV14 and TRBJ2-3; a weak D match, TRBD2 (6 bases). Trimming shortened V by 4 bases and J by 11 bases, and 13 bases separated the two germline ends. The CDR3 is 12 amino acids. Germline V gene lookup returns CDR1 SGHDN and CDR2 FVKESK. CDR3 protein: CASSRGGPKQYF. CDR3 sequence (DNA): TGTGCCAGCAGCCGGGGAGGACCTAAGCAGTATTTT.

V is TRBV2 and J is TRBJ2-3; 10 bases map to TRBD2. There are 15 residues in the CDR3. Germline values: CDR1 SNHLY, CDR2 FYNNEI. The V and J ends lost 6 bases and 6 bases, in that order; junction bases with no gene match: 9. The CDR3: CASSVRLAGTDTQYF. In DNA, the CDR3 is TGTGCCAGCAGCGTCCGACTAGCGGGTACGGATACGCAGTATTTT. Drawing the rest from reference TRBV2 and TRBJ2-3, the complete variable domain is EPEVTQTPSHQVTQMGQEVILRCVPISNHLYFYWYRQILGQKVEFLVSFYNNEISEKSEIFDDQFSVERPDGSNFTLKIRSTKLEDSAMYFCASSVRLAGTDTQYFGPGTRLTVL.

The CDR3 region has the DNA TGTGCCAGCAGCCCACTTAGCGGGGGCGATACGCAGTATTTT. The encoded protein is CASSPLSGGDTQYF. This sequence joins TRBV11-3 and TRBJ2-3; TRBD2 aligns across 9 bases. Unmatched junction bases numbered 6, after V lost 5 bases and J lost 6 bases. The CDR3 totals 14 residues. CDR1 and CDR2 from the germline V gene are SGHNT and YENEEA.

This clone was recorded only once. CDR3 amino acids: CASDTGFGETEAFF. DNA for the CDR3: TGTGCCAGTGATACAGGGTTCGGGGAAACTGAAGCTTTCTTT. The V gene is TRBV19, the J gene TRBJ1-1, with TRBD1 as a possible D gene (6 bases). The CDR3 sequence is 14 residues long. Looked up from germline, CDR1 is LNHDA and CDR2 is SQIVND (reference sequence). V was cut by 8 bases and J by 5 bases, with 18 bases left in between.

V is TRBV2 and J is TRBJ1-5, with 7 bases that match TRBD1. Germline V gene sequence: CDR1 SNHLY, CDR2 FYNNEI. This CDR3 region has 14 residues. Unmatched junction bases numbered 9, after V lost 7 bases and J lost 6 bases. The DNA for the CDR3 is TGTGCCAGCACCCGGGACAGATTGGGTCAGCCCCAGCATTTT. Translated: CASTRDRLGQPQHF.

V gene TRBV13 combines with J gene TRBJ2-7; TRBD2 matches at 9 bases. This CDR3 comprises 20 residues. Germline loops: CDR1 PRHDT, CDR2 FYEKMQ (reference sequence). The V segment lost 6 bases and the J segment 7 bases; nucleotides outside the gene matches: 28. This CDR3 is CASSLYAGGPGGRRGGEQYF. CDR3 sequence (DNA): TGTGCCAGCAGTTTATACGCGGGAGGGCCAGGTGGACGGCGGGGGGGAGAGCAGTACTTC. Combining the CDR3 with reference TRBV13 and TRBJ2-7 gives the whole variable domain AAGVIQSPRHLIKEKRETATLKCYPIPRHDTVYWYQQGPGQDPQFLISFYEKMQSDKGSIPDRFSAQQFSDYHSELNMSSLELGDSALYFCASSLYAGGPGGRRGGEQYFGPGTRLTVT.

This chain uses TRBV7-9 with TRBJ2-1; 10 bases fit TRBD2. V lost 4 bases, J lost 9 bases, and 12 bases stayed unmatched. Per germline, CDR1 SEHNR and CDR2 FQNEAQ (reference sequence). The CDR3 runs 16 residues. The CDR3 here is CASSSQGTSVSGEQFF. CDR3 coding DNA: TGTGCCAGCAGCTCCCAAGGGACTAGCGTATCCGGTGAGCAGTTCTTC.